This T cell receptor (beta chain) was retrieved from a study of blood T cells in healthy people across ages. This clonotype was seen only once. Primers used in a second PCR of roughly 7 to 12 cycles were a sample-barcoded 5' primer and a J-beta primer mix. From the 5' RACE reads, TCRdb called clonotypes with MiXCR, one entry per CDR3 protein. Among over a million distinct CDR3 sequences listed, approximately 38% were seen once. Sample: blood. This TCR came from a young woman in good health.

The CDR3 region has the DNA TGTGCCAGCAGTGAAGCGAGCAGCCGCGGCAGAAAATATGGCTACACCTTC. Translated, it gives CASSEASSRGRKYGYTF. This chain uses TRBV6-1 with TRBJ1-2; D is ambiguous. Between the trimmed V and J ends, which lost 0 bases and 5 bases, there was a span of 19 bases. The CDR3 is 17 amino acids. Germline V gene sequence: CDR1 MNHNS, CDR2 SASEGT.